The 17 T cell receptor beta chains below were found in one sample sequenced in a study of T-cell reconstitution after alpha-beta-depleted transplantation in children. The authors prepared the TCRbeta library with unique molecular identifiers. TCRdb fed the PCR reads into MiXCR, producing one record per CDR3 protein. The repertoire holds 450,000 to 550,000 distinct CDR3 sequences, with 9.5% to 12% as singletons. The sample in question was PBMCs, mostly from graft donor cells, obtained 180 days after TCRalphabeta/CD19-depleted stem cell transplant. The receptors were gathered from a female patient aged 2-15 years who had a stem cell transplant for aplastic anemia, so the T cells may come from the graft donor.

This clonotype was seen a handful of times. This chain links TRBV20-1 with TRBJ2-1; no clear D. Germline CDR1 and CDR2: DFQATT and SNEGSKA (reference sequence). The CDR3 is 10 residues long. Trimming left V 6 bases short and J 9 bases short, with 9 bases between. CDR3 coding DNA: TGCAGTGCGGCCTCTAGTGAGCAGTTCTTC. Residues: CSAASSEQFF.

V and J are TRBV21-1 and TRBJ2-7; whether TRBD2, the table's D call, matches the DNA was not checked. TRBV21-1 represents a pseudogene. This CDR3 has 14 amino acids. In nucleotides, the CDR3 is TGTGCCAGCAGGAGAGCGGGAGGGCCGGGTGAGCAGTACGTC. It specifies CASRRAGGPGEQYV.

The CDR3: CASSSGRNQETQYF. The DNA of the CDR3 is TGTGCCAGCAGCTCGGGGCGGAACCAAGAGACCCAGTACTTC. The gene calls are TRBV12-3 or TRBV12-4 and TRBJ2-5; D tentatively fits TRBD1 or TRBD2 (5 bases each). Trimming took 6 bases from V and 0 from J, leaving 11 bases between them. CDR3 length equals 14 residues.

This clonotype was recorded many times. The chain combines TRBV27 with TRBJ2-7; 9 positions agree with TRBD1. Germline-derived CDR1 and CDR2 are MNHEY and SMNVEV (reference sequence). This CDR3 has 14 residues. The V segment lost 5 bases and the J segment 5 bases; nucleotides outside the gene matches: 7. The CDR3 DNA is TGTGCCAGCAGTCCGTGGACAGGGGCACACGAGCAGTACGTC. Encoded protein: CASSPWTGAHEQYV.

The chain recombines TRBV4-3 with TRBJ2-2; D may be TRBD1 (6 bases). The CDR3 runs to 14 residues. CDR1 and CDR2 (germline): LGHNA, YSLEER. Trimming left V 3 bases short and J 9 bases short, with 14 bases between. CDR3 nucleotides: TGCGCCAGCAGCCAGTCACAGGGTATGAGGGAGCTGTTTTTT. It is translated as CASSQSQGMRELFF.

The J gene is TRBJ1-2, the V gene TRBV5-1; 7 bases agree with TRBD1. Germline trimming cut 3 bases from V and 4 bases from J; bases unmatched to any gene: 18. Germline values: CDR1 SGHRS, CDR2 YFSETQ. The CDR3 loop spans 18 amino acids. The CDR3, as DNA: TGCGCCAGCAGCTCGCCACCGGGACAGTCAAGTCTCCCCTATGGCTACACCTTC. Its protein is CASSSPPGQSSLPYGYTF.

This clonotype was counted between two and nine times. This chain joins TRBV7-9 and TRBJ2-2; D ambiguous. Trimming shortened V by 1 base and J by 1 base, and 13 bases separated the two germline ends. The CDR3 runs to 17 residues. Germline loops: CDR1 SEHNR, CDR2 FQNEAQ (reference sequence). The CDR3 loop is CASSLGDLAENTGELFF. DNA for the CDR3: TGTGCCAGCAGCTTAGGGGATCTGGCAGAGAACACCGGGGAGCTGTTTTTT.

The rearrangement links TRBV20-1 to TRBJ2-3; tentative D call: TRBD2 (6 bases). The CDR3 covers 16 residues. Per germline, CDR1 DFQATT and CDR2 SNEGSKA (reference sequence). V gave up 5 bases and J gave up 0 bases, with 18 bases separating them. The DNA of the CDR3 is TGCAGTGCTCACAACCGGAGGGCCTCTAGCACAGATACGCAGTATTTT. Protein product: CSAHNRRASSTDTQYF.

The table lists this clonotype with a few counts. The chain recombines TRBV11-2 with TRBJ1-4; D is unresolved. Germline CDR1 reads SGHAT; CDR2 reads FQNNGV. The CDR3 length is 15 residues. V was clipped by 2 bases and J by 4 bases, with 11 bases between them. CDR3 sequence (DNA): TGTGCCAGCAGCTTATCCGCAGCCTATAATGAAAAACTGTTTTTT. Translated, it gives CASSLSAAYNEKLFF.

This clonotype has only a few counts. CDR3 sequence reads: CASSSRDRAQNIQYF. As DNA, the CDR3 is TGTGCCAGCAGCTCCCGGGACAGGGCCCAAAACATTCAGTACTTC. V is TRBV7-2 and J is TRBJ2-4, with 9 bases matching TRBD1. The CDR3 consists of 15 residues. CDR1 and CDR2 from the germline V gene are SGHTA and FQGNSA. Trimming took 4 bases from V and 5 from J; bases not matched to a gene: 6.

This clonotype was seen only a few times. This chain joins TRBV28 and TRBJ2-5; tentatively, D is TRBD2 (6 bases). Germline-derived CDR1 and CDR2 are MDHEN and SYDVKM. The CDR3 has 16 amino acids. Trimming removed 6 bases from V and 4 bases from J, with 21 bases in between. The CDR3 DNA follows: TGTGCCAGCAGCCCACGCGGGACTCCAACGGGAGAGACCCAGTACTTC. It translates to CASSPRGTPTGETQYF.

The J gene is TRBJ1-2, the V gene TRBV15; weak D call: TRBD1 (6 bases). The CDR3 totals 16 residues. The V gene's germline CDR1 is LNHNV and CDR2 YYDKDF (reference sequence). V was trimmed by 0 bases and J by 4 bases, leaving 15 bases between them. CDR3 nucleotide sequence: TGTGCCACCAGCAGAGAAGGGGACACCACCTCCTATGGCTACACCTTC. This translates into CATSREGDTTSYGYTF. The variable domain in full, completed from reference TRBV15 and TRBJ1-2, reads DAMVIQNPRYQVTQFGKPVTLSCSQTLNHNVMYWYQQKSSQAPKLLFHYYDKDFNNEADTPDNFQSRRPNTSFCFLDIRSPGLGDTAMYLCATSREGDTTSYGYTFGSGTRLTVV.

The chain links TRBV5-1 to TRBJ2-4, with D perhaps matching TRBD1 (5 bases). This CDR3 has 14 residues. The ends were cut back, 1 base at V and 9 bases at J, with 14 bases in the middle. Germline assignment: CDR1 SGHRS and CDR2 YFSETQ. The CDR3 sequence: CASSLPGRSGIQYF. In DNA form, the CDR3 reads TGCGCCAGCAGCTTGCCAGGGCGGTCAGGCATTCAGTACTTC. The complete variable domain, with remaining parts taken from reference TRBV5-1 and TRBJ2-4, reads KAGVTQTPRYLIKTRGQQVTLSCSPISGHRSVSWYQQTPGQGLQFLFEYFSETQRNKGNFPGRFSGRQFSNSRSEMNVSTLELGDSALYLCASSLPGRSGIQYFGAGTRLSVL.

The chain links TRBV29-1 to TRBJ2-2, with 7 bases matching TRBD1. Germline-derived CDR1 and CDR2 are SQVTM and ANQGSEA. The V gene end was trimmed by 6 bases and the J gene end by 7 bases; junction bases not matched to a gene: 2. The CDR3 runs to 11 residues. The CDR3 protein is CSVHRGGELFF. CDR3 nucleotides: TGCAGCGTCCACAGGGGCGGGGAGCTGTTTTTT.

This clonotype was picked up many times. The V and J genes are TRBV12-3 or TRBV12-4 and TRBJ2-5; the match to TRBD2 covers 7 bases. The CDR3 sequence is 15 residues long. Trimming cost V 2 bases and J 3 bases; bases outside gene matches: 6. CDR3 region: CASSLFGLAEETQYF. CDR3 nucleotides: TGTGCCAGCAGTTTATTCGGGCTAGCGGAAGAGACCCAGTACTTC.

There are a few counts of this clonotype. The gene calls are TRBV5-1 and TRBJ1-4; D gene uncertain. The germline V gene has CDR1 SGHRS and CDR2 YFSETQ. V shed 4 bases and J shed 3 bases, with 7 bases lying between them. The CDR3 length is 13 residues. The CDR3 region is CASSRDPNEKLFF. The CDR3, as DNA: TGCGCCAGCAGCCGCGACCCTAATGAAAAACTGTTTTTT. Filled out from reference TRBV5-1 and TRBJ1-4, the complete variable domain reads KAGVTQTPRYLIKTRGQQVTLSCSPISGHRSVSWYQQTPGQGLQFLFEYFSETQRNKGNFPGRFSGRQFSNSRSEMNVSTLELGDSALYLCASSRDPNEKLFFGSGTQLSVL.

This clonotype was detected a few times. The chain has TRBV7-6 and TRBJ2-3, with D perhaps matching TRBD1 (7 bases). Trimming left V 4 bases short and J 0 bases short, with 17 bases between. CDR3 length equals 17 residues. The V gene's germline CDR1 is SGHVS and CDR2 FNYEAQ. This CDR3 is CASSSVWTGGSTDTQYF. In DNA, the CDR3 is TGTGCCAGCAGCTCCGTTTGGACAGGAGGGAGCACAGATACGCAGTATTTT.